The sequence of this TCR beta chain was determined in a study of response to subunit inactivated influenza vaccine. TCRdb independently ran MiXCR on the RT-PCR reads; one entry per CDR3 protein. The sample has 500,000 to 650,000 distinct CDR3 sequences, 7.6% seen once. This clonotype was picked up many times. The sequencing used PBMCs from blood, collected approximately 25 months after vaccination. The receptor was isolated from a man aged 50 to 75 who received an inactivated influenza vaccine.

CDR3 protein: CSARGGEDTQYF. The CDR3 region has the DNA TGCAGTGCTAGGGGGGGTGAAGATACGCAGTATTTT. The rearrangement links TRBV20-1 to TRBJ2-3; tentatively, D is TRBD2 (6 bases). The CDR3 runs to 12 residues. Germline assignment: CDR1 DFQATT and CDR2 SNEGSKA (reference sequence). V was shortened by 3 bases and J by 5 bases, with 9 bases between the two germline ends.